This TCR beta chain is drawn from a study of blood T cell repertoires in COVID-19. Background on the study: Sample material is recorded as cDNA or gDNA derived from T cells, B-cell-depleted T cells, or PBMCs.

Produced via immunoSEQ multiplex PCR; TCRdb's table is partial and in-frame only. The data contain over 300,000 clones, nearly 90% of them seen just once; the ten biggest clones take up less than 6%. Participants, 18 to 89 years old, spanned under 30 US areas. Germline CDR1 is KGHSH and CDR2 is LQKENI. The CDR3 totals 14 residues. Trimming removed 4 bases at V and 5 bases at J, with 9 bases between. The V call is TRBV18, the J call TRBJ1-6; D gene ambiguous. The sample comprised PBMCs or T cells enriched from blood (not recorded which). This TCR was recovered from a woman under 40 who had recovered from COVID-19. For the CDR3, the DNA is TGTGCCAGCTCACACAACACAGATAATTCACCCCTCCACTTT. This encodes CASSHNTDNSPLHF.